What follows describes a single TCR beta chain. Each CDR3 protein gets one entry after TCRdb re-called the RACE reads with MiXCR. Of around 380,000 distinct CDR3 sequences in the sample, approximately 5% are singletons; the top ten hold around 8%. Noted time point: pre-sensitization, week 0. Indicated treatment: therapeutic diphenylcyclopropenone sensitization with weekly scalp DPC. This sample is part of a study of human T cells and chemical hapten exposure. Background on the study: Researchers reported sensitizing a roughly 2 cm by roughly 2 cm upper inner arm skin site with 2% DPC.

The sequenced sample was whole blood, obtained in connection with sensitization to the hapten diphenylcyclopropenone (DPC). The TCR was taken from a woman aged 18-29 years with alopecia areata. Some clones in this sample may be carry-over from other donors' samples.

Here the CDR3 reads CASSLGGDSTDTQYF. CDR3 coding DNA: TGTGCCAGCAGCTTGGGCGGGGATAGCACAGATACGCAGTATTTT. The rearrangement uses TRBV5-5 and TRBJ2-3, with TRBD2 as a possible D gene (6 bases). The germline V and J ends were trimmed by 0 bases and 0 bases, with 8 bases remaining between them. The CDR3 is 15 amino acids. The germline V gene has CDR1 SGHKS and CDR2 YYEKEE (reference sequence).